This entry is about one TCR beta chain. The antigen remains undetermined. Treatment here: approximately 9-day PBMC culture with coronavirus spike peptide pools or control peptides (ViraFEST assay). ViraFEST grew antigen-specific T cells using peptide pools, then sequenced TCRs. This sample stems from a study of vaccination and CD4 T cells after COVID-19. The CDR3 length is 15 residues. The germline V gene has CDR1 MNHEY and CDR2 SVGAGI. V lost 0 bases and J 3 bases, leaving 11 bases between the germline ends. Sequenced with the Oncomine TCR Beta short-read assay was DNA taken from cultured CD4+ T cells. From the PCR reads, TCRdb called clonotypes with MiXCR, one entry per CDR3 protein. The sample has approximately 15,000 distinct CDR3 sequences, 53% seen once. Study-wide results and limits: 304 of 307 vaccine-specific clones from convalescent patients were spike mono-reactive.

The material was CD4+ T cells from blood, cultured in vitro, obtained before SARS-CoV-2 vaccination. The TCR originated in a human donor who had recovered from COVID-19. The chain is built from TRBV6-5 and TRBJ1-1, with D tentatively TRBD1 (5 bases). CDR3 in amino acids: CASSYSPDIDTEAFF. Here the CDR3 DNA reads TGTGCCAGCAGTTACTCTCCGGACATCGACACTGAAGCTTTCTTT.